A single sample gave rise to the 14 T cell receptor beta chains below, sequenced in a study of graft-versus-host responses after intestinal transplantation. The table came from immunoSEQ multiplex PCR; TCRdb's copy has only in-frame clones and leaves some out. The data contain 20,000 to 30,000 clones, around nine tenths of them singletons. Sequencing used PBMCs, obtained roughly 41 days after intestinal transplant. Receptor source: a human patient who received an intestinal transplant, so some T cells may come from the graft donor.

The V gene is TRBV2, the J gene TRBJ2-1, with TRBD2 matching over 9 bases. Per germline, CDR1 SNHLY and CDR2 FYNNEI. The CDR3 consists of 18 residues. The V and J ends lost 8 bases and 1 base, in that order; junction bases with no gene match: 15. The CDR3 sequence: CASSEGYSGSHSYNEQFF. Here the CDR3 DNA reads TGTGCCAGCTCCGAGGGATATAGCGGGAGCCATTCCTACAATGAGCAGTTCTTC. Based on the CDR3 plus reference TRBV2 and TRBJ2-1, the full variable domain is EPEVTQTPSHQVTQMGQEVILRCVPISNHLYFYWYRQILGQKVEFLVSFYNNEISEKSEIFDDQFSVERPDGSNFTLKIRSTKLEDSAMYFCASSEGYSGSHSYNEQFFGPGTRLTVL.

The rearrangement joins TRBV5-1 to TRBJ2-1; 7 bases map to TRBD2. After removal of 3 bases from V and 3 bases from J, the junction contained 9 bases not matched to a gene. The CDR3 has 16 residues. The germline V gene encodes CDR1 SGHRS and CDR2 YFSETQ. DNA of the CDR3: TGCGCCAGCAGCTCTGGCAGGTGGGACTACTACAATGAGCAGTTCTTC. Amino acids: CASSSGRWDYYNEQFF.

The chain links TRBV28 to TRBJ2-5; D uncertain. Germline CDR1 reads MDHEN; CDR2 reads SYDVKM. The CDR3 is 14 amino acids. Trimming removed 2 bases from V and 5 bases from J, with 12 bases in between. CDR3 bases: TGTGCCAGCAGTTTAATCGAAAGAGAGGAGACCCAGTACTTC. This codes for CASSLIEREETQYF.

This chain uses TRBV15 with TRBJ2-5; TRBD2 matches at 8 bases. J was trimmed by 7 bases and V by 0 bases; bases with no gene match: 10. Germline CDR1 is LNHNV and CDR2 is YYDKDF (reference sequence). This CDR3 contains 16 residues. The CDR3 spells CATSRDGSGRLWTQYF. The CDR3 DNA sequence: TGTGCCACCAGCAGAGATGGGAGCGGGAGACTCTGGACCCAGTACTTC.

J is TRBJ1-5 and V is TRBV27; D remains unclear. V dropped 6 bases and J dropped 0 bases, with 30 bases sitting between them. Germline loops: CDR1 MNHEY, CDR2 SMNVEV (reference sequence). The CDR3 has 21 amino acids. CDR3 DNA sequence: TGTGCCAGCAGCCAGCGGGGATCCCGTAACCAACTTCTATATAGCAATCAGCCCCAGCATTTT. It yields the protein CASSQRGSRNQLLYSNQPQHF.

The rearrangement uses TRBV7-9 and TRBJ1-2; the match to TRBD1 covers 8 bases. Germline lookup yields CDR1 SEHNR and CDR2 FQNEAQ (reference sequence). The CDR3 totals 15 residues. Trimming at V came to 4 bases and at J to 3 bases, leaving 7 bases not matched to a gene. The CDR3 nucleotides read TGTGCCAGCAGCTCGGATTTGACAGGGGACTATGGCTACACCTTC. Its translation is CASSSDLTGDYGYTF.

J is TRBJ2-7 and V is TRBV6-1; 9 bases fit TRBD1. Unmatched junction bases numbered 6, after V lost 1 base and J lost 2 bases. This CDR3 has 16 amino acids. From germline, CDR1 is MNHNS and CDR2 SASEGT. The CDR3: CASSEGQTGGPYEQYF. DNA of the CDR3: TGTGCCAGCAGTGAAGGGCAGACAGGGGGACCCTACGAGCAGTACTTC.

This rearrangement joins TRBV7-8 to TRBJ2-2, with 12 bases matching TRBD2. V dropped 5 bases and J dropped 7; count of bases not matched to a gene: 11. This CDR3 contains 17 residues. Germline CDR1 is SGHVS and CDR2 is FQNEAQ. CDR3 sequence: CASSVILAGGVGGELFF. CDR3 in DNA: TGTGCCAGCAGCGTCATACTAGCGGGAGGAGTGGGCGGGGAGCTGTTTTTT.

The V gene is TRBV6-5, the J gene TRBJ1-6; 7 nucleotides line up with TRBD1. The germline V gene has CDR1 MNHEY and CDR2 SVGAGI. The CDR3 spans 12 residues. V was clipped by 10 bases and J by 10 bases; unmatched bases: 7. The CDR3 is CATRTGGSPLHF. CDR3 DNA sequence: TGTGCCACCCGGACAGGAGGCTCACCCCTCCACTTT.

The CDR3 DNA reads TGTGCCAGCAGTTACGGCGGGAGGCCCGGGGAGCTGTTTTTT. Translation gives CASSYGGRPGELFF. The rearrangement uses TRBV28 and TRBJ2-2; TRBD2 matches at 8 bases. The CDR3 spans 14 residues. The germline CDR1 and CDR2 sequences are MDHEN and SYDVKM. V lost 4 bases to trimming and J lost 6 bases; unmatched junction nucleotides: 4. Filled out from reference TRBV28 and TRBJ2-2, the complete variable domain reads DVKVTQSSRYLVKRTGEKVFLECVQDMDHENMFWYRQDPGLGLRLIYFSYDVKMKEKGDIPEGYSVSREKKERFSLILESASTNQTSMYLCASSYGGRPGELFFGEGSRLTVL.

The V and J genes are TRBV2 and TRBJ1-2; D is possibly TRBD1 (5 bases). Deletions cut 6 bases from V and 8 bases from J, with 25 bases between. From germline, CDR1 is SNHLY and CDR2 FYNNEI. There are 16 residues in the CDR3. The CDR3: CASRGTNTGTLVGYTF. CDR3 nucleotide sequence: TGTGCCAGCAGGGGGACCAATACGGGGACGTTAGTAGGCTACACCTTC.

This chain uses TRBV28 with TRBJ1-5; 10 bases agree with TRBD1. V lost 3 bases to trimming and J lost 5 bases; unmatched junction nucleotides: 4. Per the germline V gene, CDR1 is MDHEN and CDR2 is SYDVKM. CDR3 length: 15 residues. CDR3 in DNA: TGTGCCAGCAGTTTGGGACAGGGGAACTATCAGCCCCAGCATTTT. Protein sequence: CASSLGQGNYQPQHF.

V and J are TRBV28 and TRBJ2-7; no clear D gene. CDR3 size: 12 residues. V was trimmed by 5 bases and J by 2 bases, leaving 7 bases between them. Germline values: CDR1 MDHEN, CDR2 SYDVKM. CDR3 in DNA: TGTGCCAGCAGTACGAGCGCCTACGAGCAGTACTTC. Translation gives CASSTSAYEQYF. Based on the CDR3 plus reference TRBV28 and TRBJ2-7, the full variable domain is DVKVTQSSRYLVKRTGEKVFLECVQDMDHENMFWYRQDPGLGLRLIYFSYDVKMKEKGDIPEGYSVSREKKERFSLILESASTNQTSMYLCASSTSAYEQYFGPGTRLTVT.

The chain couples TRBV5-5 to TRBJ2-5; the D is unclear. Germline loops: CDR1 SGHKS, CDR2 YYEKEE (reference sequence). With 2 bases removed from V and 1 base from J, the gap between germline ends came to 9 bases. This CDR3 region has 14 residues. CDR3 region: CASSFFGPQETQYF. In DNA form, the CDR3 reads TGTGCCAGCAGCTTTTTTGGGCCCCAAGAGACCCAGTACTTC.